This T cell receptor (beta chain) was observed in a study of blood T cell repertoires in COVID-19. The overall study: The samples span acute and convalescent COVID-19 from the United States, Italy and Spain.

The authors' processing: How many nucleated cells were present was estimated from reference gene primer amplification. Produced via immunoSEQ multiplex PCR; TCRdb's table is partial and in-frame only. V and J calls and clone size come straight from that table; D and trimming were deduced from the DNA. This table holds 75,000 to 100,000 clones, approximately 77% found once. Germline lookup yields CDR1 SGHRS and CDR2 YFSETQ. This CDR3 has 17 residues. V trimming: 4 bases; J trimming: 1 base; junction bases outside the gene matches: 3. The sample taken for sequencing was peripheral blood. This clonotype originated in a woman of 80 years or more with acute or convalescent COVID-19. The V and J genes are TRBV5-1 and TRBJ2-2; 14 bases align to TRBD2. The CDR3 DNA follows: TGCGCCAGCAGCACCGGGACTAGCGGGAGGAACACCGGGGAGCTGTTTTTT. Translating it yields CASSTGTSGRNTGELFF.